This entry lists 29 T cell receptor beta chains sequenced from one sample in a study of shared clonotypes between healthy human individuals. The protocol was immunoSEQ multiplex PCR, while the TCRdb copy is restricted to in-frame clones and leaves out a portion. The sample yields around 700,000 clones, approximately 75% seen once. Material for sequencing was memory CD4+ T cells sorted from blood. Subset defined: CD45RA-negative fraction. All receptors come from a woman aged 30 to 39 in good health.

This clone was counted between two and nine times. The rearrangement uses TRBV11-2 and TRBJ1-5; the D is unclear. The CDR3 consists of 15 residues. Trimming removed 2 bases from V and 0 bases from J, with 8 bases in between. Germline CDR1 reads SGHAT; CDR2 reads FQNNGV. This CDR3 is CASSLIGYSNQPQHF. The CDR3 bases are TGTGCCAGCAGCTTAATAGGGTATAGCAATCAGCCCCAGCATTTT.

This clone has a handful of counts. V gene TRBV6-4 combines with J gene TRBJ1-2; the match to TRBD1 covers 11 bases. Germline V gene data show CDR1 as MRHNA and CDR2 as SNTAGT. V shed 5 bases and J 4 bases; nucleotides not matched to a gene: 3. This CDR3 has 14 residues. CDR3 DNA: TGTGCCAGCAGTTCCGGGACAGGGGGCTATGGCTACACCTTC. Protein: CASSSGTGGYGYTF.

V usage is TRBV5-1 and J usage is TRBJ1-2; the D is unclear. Germline assignment: CDR1 SGHRS and CDR2 YFSETQ. The CDR3 extends over 15 amino acids. Trimming left V 4 bases short and J 0 bases short, with 13 bases between. This CDR3 is CASSPTGSTNYGYTF. The CDR3 DNA sequence: TGCGCCAGCAGCCCTACTGGGAGTACTAACTATGGCTACACCTTC.

This clone was picked up one time. The J gene is TRBJ2-1, the V gene TRBV6-5, with 8 bases aligning to TRBD2. Germline V CDR1 and CDR2: MNHEY, SVGAGI. The CDR3 consists of 15 residues. V dropped 6 bases and J dropped 6; count of bases not matched to a gene: 10. CDR3 amino acids: CASSYTSGELNEQFF. CDR3 coding DNA: TGTGCCAGCAGCTACACTAGCGGAGAACTCAATGAGCAGTTCTTC.

CDR3 nucleotides: TGTGCCAGCAGTGTAGAAACCCCCCTAAACACCGGGGAGCTGTTTTTT. As protein: CASSVETPLNTGELFF. This chain joins TRBV2 and TRBJ2-2; no reliable D call. The CDR3 runs 16 residues. Between the trimmed V and J ends, which lost 4 bases and 2 bases, there was a span of 14 bases. In germline, CDR1 is SNHLY, CDR2 FYNNEI.

The chain uses TRBV28 and TRBJ2-2; 7 bases map to TRBD2. The ends lost 5 bases at V and 5 bases at J; junction bases unmatched: 8. Germline V gene lookup returns CDR1 MDHEN and CDR2 SYDVKM. CDR3 length equals 15 residues. The CDR3 nucleotides read TGTGCCAGCAGTCCCCGGGGAGGGAGGACCGGGGAGCTGTTTTTT. Its protein product is CASSPRGGRTGELFF. The entire variable domain, with the rest obtained from reference TRBV28 and TRBJ2-2, is as follows: DVKVTQSSRYLVKRTGEKVFLECVQDMDHENMFWYRQDPGLGLRLIYFSYDVKMKEKGDIPEGYSVSREKKERFSLILESASTNQTSMYLCASSPRGGRTGELFFGEGSRLTVL.

This clone was seen a few times. The chain couples TRBV28 to TRBJ2-7, with D perhaps TRBD1 or TRBD2 (5 bases each). The CDR3 covers 14 residues. V lost 3 bases and J lost 6, with 15 bases in between. Germline values: CDR1 MDHEN, CDR2 SYDVKM. This CDR3 reads CASSFESERGEQYF. The DNA for the CDR3 is TGTGCCAGCAGTTTTGAAAGCGAGAGGGGCGAGCAGTACTTC.

On this clone: Given a far larger clone just one base away, this is likely a sequencing read error. Other DNA sequences within the sample encode an identical CDR3. This chain connects TRBV7-9 to TRBJ2-7, with D possibly matching TRBD1 (6 bases). The CDR3 consists of 14 residues. Trimming left V 3 bases short and J 6 bases short, with 15 bases between. The germline V gene encodes CDR1 SEHNR and CDR2 FQNEAQ (reference sequence). This chain's CDR3 is CASSLGTGTSEQYF. The CDR3 region has the DNA TGTGCCAGCAGCTTGGGCACAGGGACGTCCGAGCAGTACTTC.

This sequence joins TRBV2 and TRBJ2-3, with TRBD2 matching over 14 bases. Germline trimming cut 5 bases from V and 5 bases from J; bases unmatched to any gene: 6. CDR1 and CDR2 from the germline V gene are SNHLY and FYNNEI. This CDR3 is built from 16 residues. The CDR3: CASSRGLAGVKDTQYF. The CDR3 region has the DNA TGTGCCAGCAGTCGGGGACTAGCGGGAGTTAAAGATACGCAGTATTTT. Together with reference TRBV2 and TRBJ2-3, the CDR3 gives the full variable domain: EPEVTQTPSHQVTQMGQEVILRCVPISNHLYFYWYRQILGQKVEFLVSFYNNEISEKSEIFDDQFSVERPDGSNFTLKIRSTKLEDSAMYFCASSRGLAGVKDTQYFGPGTRLTVL.

The rearrangement links TRBV11-1 to TRBJ1-2; D unresolved. Germline assignment: CDR1 SGHAT and CDR2 FQDESV (reference sequence). V lost 2 bases, J lost 7 bases, and 23 bases lay in between. The CDR3 loop spans 17 amino acids. As DNA, the CDR3 is TGTGCCAGCAGCTTAACCGGGCATCCCCTGACACAAGCTGGCTACACCTTC. This sequence encodes CASSLTGHPLTQAGYTF.

This rearrangement joins TRBV6-1 to TRBJ1-5; D uncertain. Germline CDR1 MNHNS, CDR2 SASEGT. The CDR3 totals 15 residues. Trimming removed 10 bases at V and 0 bases at J, with 16 bases between. The CDR3, as DNA: TGTGCCACTACCCCAAGAGCGGGTAGCAATCAGCCCCAGCATTTT. This codes for CATTPRAGSNQPQHF.

In its sample, this clone was seen once. V and J are TRBV2 and TRBJ2-1; 7 bases match TRBD2. The CDR3 is made up of 16 amino acids. Trimming removed 11 bases from V and 0 bases from J; junction bases left unmatched: 13. Looked up from germline, CDR1 is SNHLY and CDR2 is FYNNEI. The CDR3 nucleotides are TGTGCCTGCAACCAAGCGGGGCCTAGCTCCTACAATGAGCAGTTCTTC. It translates to CACNQAGPSSYNEQFF.

This clone was recorded many times. The V call is TRBV7-9, the J call TRBJ2-5, with TRBD2 matching 9 bases. Gene TRBJ2-7 matches the end of the DNA better, so the J call may be wrong. The germline V gene has CDR1 SEHNR and CDR2 FQNEAQ (reference sequence). This CDR3 comprises 17 residues. CDR3 sequence reads: CASSSPLGSGSSYEQYF. The CDR3 DNA reads as TGTGCCAGCAGCTCTCCCCTTGGTAGCGGGAGCTCCTACGAGCAGTACTTC.

This chain joins TRBV29-1 and TRBJ1-5; D is possibly TRBD1 (6 bases). The germline gives CDR1 SQVTM, CDR2 ANQGSEA. Trimming stripped 7 bases from V and 7 bases from J, with 17 bases between. The length of the CDR3 is 13 residues. CDR3 amino acids: CSAAQGGEQPQHF. CDR3 nucleotide sequence: TGCAGCGCCGCACAGGGAGGAGAGCAGCCCCAGCATTTT.

The chain carries TRBV30 and TRBJ1-2, with a possible D match to TRBD1 (5 bases). The V end lost 3 bases, the J end lost 8 bases, and 16 bases lay between the germline ends. This CDR3 contains 13 residues. CDR1 is GTSNPN and CDR2 is SVGIG in the germline V gene (reference sequence). The CDR3 sequence: CAWRTAGVWGYTF. The CDR3 nucleotides read TGTGCCTGGAGGACAGCTGGGGTGTGGGGCTACACCTTC.

This clone was seen a handful of times. This chain connects TRBV2 to TRBJ2-5, with TRBD1 identical over 8 bases. The CDR3 is 15 residues long. CDR1 and CDR2 (germline): SNHLY, FYNNEI. J was trimmed by 2 bases and V by 6 bases; bases with no gene match: 8. The CDR3: CASRFRGPQQETQYF. The CDR3 DNA follows: TGTGCCAGCAGGTTCAGGGGGCCCCAGCAAGAGACCCAGTACTTC. Full variable domain (missing parts from reference TRBV2 and TRBJ2-5): EPEVTQTPSHQVTQMGQEVILRCVPISNHLYFYWYRQILGQKVEFLVSFYNNEISEKSEIFDDQFSVERPDGSNFTLKIRSTKLEDSAMYFCASRFRGPQQETQYFGPGTRLLVL.

The rearrangement uses TRBV28 and TRBJ2-2; D possibly corresponds to TRBD1 (5 bases). The CDR3 has 18 amino acids. In germline, CDR1 is MDHEN, CDR2 SYDVKM. Trimming shortened V by 6 bases and J by 2 bases, and 22 bases separated the two germline ends. CDR3 sequence reads: CASRGQGPLLPNTGELFF. CDR3 coding DNA: TGTGCCAGCAGGGGCCAGGGCCCCCTGCTTCCTAACACCGGGGAGCTGTTTTTT.

The chain uses TRBV5-1 and TRBJ2-7, with unresolved D. V dropped 2 bases and J dropped 5 bases, with 5 bases sitting between them. The CDR3 loop spans 11 amino acids. In germline, CDR1 is SGHRS, CDR2 YFSETQ. CDR3 loop: CASSLIDEQYF. The CDR3 DNA reads TGCGCCAGCAGCTTAATTGACGAGCAGTACTTC.

The V gene is TRBV7-9, the J gene TRBJ1-1; D call uncertain. V was cut by 8 bases and J by 5 bases, with 12 bases left in between. CDR1 and CDR2 from the germline V gene are SEHNR and FQNEAQ (reference sequence). The CDR3 consists of 12 residues. The DNA for the CDR3 is TGTGCCAGCTCGTATATGAGTACTGAAGCTTTCTTT. Translated, it gives CASSYMSTEAFF.

The chain couples TRBV18 to TRBJ2-1; 10 bases are shared with TRBD1. The CDR3 runs to 20 residues. Germline CDR1 KGHSH, CDR2 LQKENI. V dropped 6 bases and J dropped 2; count of bases not matched to a gene: 19. In nucleotides, the CDR3 is TGTGCCAGCTCCTATCGACAGGGGGCGCGTCAAGTAGCAACCTACAATGAGCAGTTCTTC. It specifies CASSYRQGARQVATYNEQFF.

This clone was detected only once. The rearrangement uses TRBV29-1 and TRBJ2-7, with TRBD1 matching 9 bases. The CDR3 has 12 amino acids. The V segment lost 6 bases and the J segment 3 bases; nucleotides outside the gene matches: 3. Germline CDR1 reads SQVTM; CDR2 reads ANQGSEA. CDR3 region: CSVGTGIYEQYF. The CDR3 region has the DNA TGCAGCGTGGGGACAGGGATCTACGAGCAGTACTTC.

The chain uses TRBV28 and TRBJ2-2; TRBD2 matches 10 bases. Trimming at V came to 5 bases and at J to 0 bases, leaving 6 bases not matched to a gene. Germline assignment: CDR1 MDHEN and CDR2 SYDVKM. CDR3 length equals 17 residues. Here the CDR3 DNA reads TGTGCCAGCAGTAACCCCGGACTAGCGGCGAACACCGGGGAGCTGTTTTTT. Amino acid sequence: CASSNPGLAANTGELFF.

The chain recombines TRBV7-8 with TRBJ1-6; 7 bases map to TRBD1. The CDR3 is 15 amino acids. The germline CDR1 and CDR2 sequences are SGHVS and FQNEAQ. V was pared by 1 base and J by 7 bases, with 4 bases of the junction left unmatched. The CDR3 DNA follows: TGTGCCAGCAGCTTAGGCGGGACAGAAAATTCACCCCTCCACTTT. Its protein product is CASSLGGTENSPLHF.

The CDR3 DNA reads TGTGCCAGCGGTCGGAGTTTCTACAATGAGCAGTTCTTC. Residues: CASGRSFYNEQFF. This chain connects TRBV6-5 to TRBJ2-1; D is ambiguous. The germline V gene has CDR1 MNHEY and CDR2 SVGAGI. Trimming took 8 bases from V and 3 from J, leaving 11 bases between them. The CDR3 runs to 13 residues.

This clone has just a few counts. Being one base from a much bigger clone, this may be a read error. Other nucleotide sequences from this sample produce the same CDR3. The chain links TRBV5-1 to TRBJ2-2; the match to TRBD1 covers 7 bases. CDR1 and CDR2 from the germline V gene are SGHRS and YFSETQ. The length of the CDR3 is 15 residues. Losses at the gene ends were 0 bases for V and 3 bases for J; bases not matched to a gene: 2. CDR3 residues: CASSLGDRDTGELFF. As DNA, the CDR3 is TGCGCCAGCAGCTTGGGAGACAGGGACACCGGGGAGCTGTTTTTT. Drawing the rest from reference TRBV5-1 and TRBJ2-2, the complete variable domain is KAGVTQTPRYLIKTRGQQVTLSCSPISGHRSVSWYQQTPGQGLQFLFEYFSETQRNKGNFPGRFSGRQFSNSRSEMNVSTLELGDSALYLCASSLGDRDTGELFFGEGSRLTVL.

The genes are TRBV12-2 and TRBJ2-2; TRBD1 is taken as the D call from the table, unchecked against the DNA. TRBV12-2 is tagged as a pseudogene. The CDR3 is 14 amino acids. DNA of the CDR3: TGTGCACTACACAGAGCCTCGAACACCGGGGAGCTGTTTTTT. It yields the protein CALHRASNTGELFF.

In DNA form, the CDR3 reads TGTGCCAGTAGTAAAGCGAACACAGATACGCAGTATTTT. This encodes CASSKANTDTQYF. This chain links TRBV19 with TRBJ2-3; D not resolved. CDR3 length: 13 residues. Germline lookup yields CDR1 LNHDA and CDR2 SQIVND (reference sequence). The V gene lost 4 bases and the J gene lost 2 bases, with 7 bases spanning the gap.

The J gene is TRBJ2-1, the V gene TRBV6-6; D remains ambiguous. The germline V and J ends were trimmed by 6 bases and 6 bases, with 12 bases remaining between them. This CDR3 contains 13 residues. Germline V gene sequence: CDR1 MNHNY, CDR2 SVGAGI (reference sequence). The CDR3 DNA sequence: TGTGCCAGCAGAGTAGGACCCCCCAATGAGCAGTTCTTC. This sequence encodes CASRVGPPNEQFF.

In the case of this clone: Other DNA variants within this sample encode the same CDR3. The V gene is TRBV14, the J gene TRBJ2-3; TRBD1 agrees at 9 bases. V lost 4 bases to trimming and J lost 4 bases; unmatched junction nucleotides: 3. Per the germline V gene, CDR1 is SGHDN and CDR2 is FVKESK. The CDR3 sequence is 14 residues long. The CDR3 protein is CASSLRQGADTQYF. The CDR3 DNA follows: TGTGCCAGCAGCCTAAGACAGGGGGCAGATACGCAGTATTTT.